This TCR beta chain derives from a study of T-cell reconstitution after alpha-beta-depleted transplantation in children. CDR1 is SEHNR, CDR2 FQNEAQ, per germline (reference sequence). V dropped 5 bases and J dropped 5; count of bases not matched to a gene: 0. CDR3 length equals 11 residues. This clonotype was seen ten or more times. The TCRbeta library was prepared with unique molecular identifiers. MiXCR, applied by TCRdb to the PCR reads, yields one record per CDR3 protein. The sample holds 330,000 or so distinct CDR3 sequences, 9.5% to 13% seen once. The sample consisted of PBMCs, taken before TCRalphabeta/CD19-depleted stem cell transplant. The V gene is TRBV7-9, the J gene TRBJ2-7; 7 positions agree with TRBD1. This sequence was found in a boy under two years old with acute myeloid leukemia, due to receive a stem cell transplant. The CDR3: CASSTGDEQYF. DNA for the CDR3: TGTGCCAGCAGCACAGGGGACGAGCAGTACTTC.